What follows are 25 T cell receptor beta chains derived from one specimen sequenced in a study of blood T cell repertoires in COVID-19 (dated by TCRdb to about 2020). Library generation was performed with the immunoSEQ multiplex PCR assay. Imported from immuneACCESS, the table was reduced by TCRdb to in-frame sequences with V and J called. These copies leave out some clones; in studies compared against another copy, an unresolved V gene accounts for under half, and the cause of the remainder is not known. The sample profile shows 85,000 to 100,000 clones; 85% of them were found once. The ten largest clones represent 3.8% of the sample. Sequencing was carried out using peripheral blood. The receptors here all came from a man in his 60s with acute or convalescent COVID-19.

The J gene is TRBJ2-7, the V gene TRBV2, with 7 positions matching TRBD2. J gave up 5 bases and V 3 bases, and 10 bases lay outside the gene matches. Germline V gives CDR1 SNHLY, CDR2 FYNNEI. There are 15 residues in the CDR3. CDR3 protein: CASSEGGGRGHEQYF. The CDR3 DNA follows: TGTGCCAGCAGTGAGGGCGGCGGGAGAGGCCACGAGCAGTACTTC.

This clone was recorded only once. The rearrangement uses TRBV6-5 and TRBJ2-5; TRBD1 matches 9 bases. The CDR3 spans 16 residues. From germline, CDR1 is MNHEY and CDR2 SVGAGI. J gave up 2 bases and V 0 bases, and 4 bases lay outside the gene matches. This CDR3 is CASSYSGQGIQETQYF. DNA for the CDR3: TGTGCCAGCAGTTACTCGGGACAGGGTATACAAGAGACCCAGTACTTC.

V gene TRBV5-1 combines with J gene TRBJ1-3; 11 nucleotides line up with TRBD1. The CDR3 is 14 amino acids. CDR1 is SGHRS, CDR2 YFSETQ, per germline. The junction had 2 bases not matched to a gene; V was cut back by 2 bases and J by 7 bases. This CDR3 is CASSFGQGANTIYF. CDR3 DNA: TGCGCCAGCAGCTTTGGACAGGGGGCTAACACCATATATTTT.

The chain is built from TRBV18 and TRBJ2-6; TRBD1 is a possible D gene (6 bases). V shed 9 bases and J shed 13 bases, with 22 bases lying between them. The CDR3 is 14 residues long. CDR1 is KGHSH, CDR2 LQKENI, per germline. CDR3 nucleotides: TGTGCCAGTTCAGCGGTGACAGGCGCCGGGGTCCTGACTTTC. It codes for CASSAVTGAGVLTF.

J is TRBJ2-1 and V is TRBV5-1; a weak D match, TRBD1 (6 bases). Trimming removed 2 bases at V and 4 bases at J, with 7 bases between. CDR1 SGHRS and CDR2 YFSETQ come from the germline V gene. This CDR3 has 13 amino acids. The CDR3 DNA follows: TGCGCCAGCAGCTTAACAGGGTACAATGAGCAGTTCTTC. Translated, it gives CASSLTGYNEQFF.

This clone was recorded only once. V usage is TRBV9 and J usage is TRBJ2-7; 10 positions match TRBD2. Germline lookup yields CDR1 SGDLS and CDR2 YYNGEE. With V trimmed by 4 bases and J by 1 base, 8 bases remained unmatched. CDR3 length equals 16 residues. This CDR3 is CASSPHERGGSYEQYF. The CDR3 DNA reads as TGTGCCAGCAGCCCCCATGAGCGGGGGGGTTCCTACGAGCAGTACTTC.

V and J are TRBV9 and TRBJ1-1, with D perhaps matching TRBD1 (5 bases). The CDR3 extends over 14 amino acids. V gave up 3 bases and J gave up 11 bases, with 20 bases separating them. Germline values: CDR1 SGDLS, CDR2 YYNGEE. The CDR3 nucleotides read TGTGCCAGCAGCGCGCCCCCGGGGAGGGGAAGGGCTTTCTTT. Protein: CASSAPPGRGRAFF.

A word on this clone: At one end the junction does not follow the germline gene, possibly because of a read error. This rearrangement joins TRBV30 to TRBJ1-2, with D unclear. Germline CDR1 GTSNPN, CDR2 SVGIG (reference sequence). The CDR3 totals 12 residues. CDR3 sequence (DNA): TGTGCCTGGAGTGTCTCGGGAACCCCTGGCTCCTTC. This sequence encodes CAWSVSGTPGSF. Using reference TRBV30 and TRBJ1-2 for the parts outside the CDR3, the full variable domain is SQTIHQWPATLVQPVGSPLSLECTVEGTSNPNLYWYRQAAGRGLQLLFYSVGIGQISSEVPQNLSASRPQDRQFILSSKKLLLSDSGFYLCAWSVSGTPGSFGSGTRLTVV.

The J gene is TRBJ2-6, the V gene TRBV6-5, with TRBD1 matching 8 bases. The CDR3 is made up of 15 amino acids. CDR1 is MNHEY, CDR2 SVGAGI, per germline. V lost 7 bases and J lost 4; bases outside the gene matches: 6. The CDR3 is CASIDRGRGANVLTF. CDR3 sequence (DNA): TGTGCCAGCATCGACAGGGGTCGCGGGGCCAACGTCCTGACTTTC.

The genes are TRBV19 and TRBJ2-7, with 7 nucleotides matching TRBD1. Per the germline V gene, CDR1 is LNHDA and CDR2 is SQIVND (reference sequence). The CDR3 spans 13 residues. Trimming at V came to 9 bases and at J to 5 bases, leaving 10 bases not matched to a gene. The CDR3 sequence is CASRRQGVHEQYF. As DNA, the CDR3 is TGTGCCAGCCGCCGACAGGGCGTCCACGAGCAGTACTTC.

This clone showed up just a few times. The chain combines TRBV25-1 with TRBJ2-1; TRBD1 is a possible D gene (5 bases). This CDR3 is 17 amino acids long. Deletions cut 3 bases from V and 0 bases from J, with 15 bases between. The germline CDR1 and CDR2 sequences are MGHDK and SYGVNS. This CDR3 reads CASSDYGATSSYNEQFF. In nucleotides, the CDR3 is TGTGCCAGCAGTGATTATGGGGCCACGAGCTCCTACAATGAGCAGTTCTTC.

This chain joins TRBV18 and TRBJ2-6, with 7 bases aligning to TRBD1. Germline CDR1 and CDR2: KGHSH and LQKENI. The CDR3 consists of 16 residues. After removal of 3 bases from V and 0 bases from J, the junction contained 2 bases not matched to a gene. In DNA, the CDR3 is TGTGCCAGCTCACCCGGACAGGTCTCTGGGGCCAACGTCCTGACTTTC. This codes for CASSPGQVSGANVLTF. The variable domain in full, with the rest retrieved from reference TRBV18 and TRBJ2-6, is NAGVMQNPRHLVRRRGQEARLRCSPMKGHSHVYWYRQLPEEGLKFMVYLQKENIIDESGMPKERFSAEFPKEGPSILRIQQVVRGDSAAYFCASSPGQVSGANVLTFGAGSRLTVL.

The rearrangement links TRBV10-1 to TRBJ1-1; D is possibly TRBD1 (5 bases). The CDR3 length is 12 residues. V was clipped by 4 bases and J by 9 bases, with 12 bases between them. Germline values: CDR1 WNHNN, CDR2 SYGVQD (reference sequence). CDR3 residues: CASSASGRQAFF. CDR3 nucleotides: TGCGCCAGCAGTGCCTCAGGGAGGCAAGCTTTCTTT.

The J gene is TRBJ1-4, the V gene TRBV7-6; D is unclear. The V end lost 8 bases, the J end lost 10 bases, and 14 bases lay between the germline ends. This CDR3 has 12 residues. Germline assignment: CDR1 SGHVS and CDR2 FNYEAQ. CDR3 residues: CASSRETGKLFF. The CDR3 region has the DNA TGTGCCAGCTCGAGGGAGACGGGAAAACTGTTTTTT.

The chain employs TRBV27 and TRBJ2-3; no definite D call. Germline lookup yields CDR1 MNHEY and CDR2 SMNVEV (reference sequence). Trimming shortened V by 6 bases and J by 5 bases, and 12 bases separated the two germline ends. The CDR3 sequence is 13 residues long. The CDR3 loop is CASSPPTLDTQYF. The DNA of the CDR3 is TGTGCCAGCAGCCCACCCACTTTAGATACGCAGTATTTT.

The V and J genes are TRBV5-1 and TRBJ2-1; 12 bases agree with TRBD2. Germline V gene data show CDR1 as SGHRS and CDR2 as YFSETQ. The CDR3 totals 15 residues. V dropped 4 bases and J dropped 3; count of bases not matched to a gene: 2. The chain's CDR3 is CASSPTSGGYNEQFF. The CDR3 DNA is TGCGCCAGCAGCCCGACTAGCGGGGGCTACAATGAGCAGTTCTTC.

The V call is TRBV3-1 (or the pseudogene TRBV3-2), the J call TRBJ1-2, with D possibly matching TRBD1 (6 bases). This CDR3 has 14 residues. V lost 0 bases to trimming and J lost 3 bases, with 8 bases between them. From germline, CDR1 is LGHDT and CDR2 YNNKEL (reference sequence). The CDR3 nucleotides read TGTGCCAGCAGCCAAGATACAGGGCACTATGGCTACACCTTC. Amino acids: CASSQDTGHYGYTF.

The sample holds many counts of this clone. This rearrangement joins TRBV5-5 to TRBJ1-1; possibly TRBD1 for D (6 bases). Germline V gene data show CDR1 as SGHKS and CDR2 as YYEKEE (reference sequence). The CDR3 contains 17 residues. V was shortened by 0 bases and J by 1 base, with 16 bases between the two germline ends. The CDR3, as DNA: TGTGCCAGCAGCTTGGGCCTACGGGACACACAGAACACTGAAGCTTTCTTT. It translates to CASSLGLRDTQNTEAFF.

This chain joins TRBV5-4 and TRBJ2-3; no clear D gene. This CDR3 is built from 13 residues. Looked up from germline, CDR1 is SGHNT and CDR2 is YYREEE (reference sequence). Trimming removed 5 bases from V and 0 bases from J, with 7 bases in between. CDR3 in DNA: TGTGCCAGCAGGCGCTATAGCACAGATACGCAGTATTTT. It is translated as CASRRYSTDTQYF.

The rearrangement uses TRBV5-4 and TRBJ1-2, with a tentative D call TRBD1 (6 bases). Trimming took 3 bases from V and 2 from J, leaving 14 bases between them. This CDR3 has 15 residues. Germline V gene data show CDR1 as SGHNT and CDR2 as YYREEE (reference sequence). The CDR3, as DNA: TGTGCCAGCAGCTCCCCCTCCGGGACAAACTATGGCTACACCTTC. This encodes CASSSPSGTNYGYTF.

This clone has only one observation. The chain links TRBV9 to TRBJ1-1, with D possibly TRBD1 on 6 matching bases. V lost 4 bases and J lost 4, with 14 bases in between. This CDR3 region has 14 residues. From germline, CDR1 is SGDLS and CDR2 YYNGEE. The CDR3 coding sequence is TGTGCCAGCAGCACCTCAGGGGTGGGCACTGAAGCTTTCTTT. This sequence encodes CASSTSGVGTEAFF.

This chain links TRBV6-6 with TRBJ1-6; unclear D gene. Trimming left V 4 bases short and J 5 bases short, with 3 bases between. The CDR3 consists of 12 residues. In germline, CDR1 is MNHNY, CDR2 SVGAGI (reference sequence). This CDR3 is CASSFNNSPLHF. The CDR3 DNA reads TGTGCCAGCAGTTTTAATAATTCACCCCTCCACTTT.

The chain couples TRBV27 to TRBJ1-2; no clear D gene. With 5 bases removed from V and 5 bases from J, the gap between germline ends came to 12 bases. In germline, CDR1 is MNHEY, CDR2 SMNVEV (reference sequence). The CDR3 loop spans 13 amino acids. The CDR3 nucleotides are TGTGCCAGCAGTCCAAAACCAGTTTATGGCTACACCTTC. This encodes CASSPKPVYGYTF.

V gene TRBV11-2 combines with J gene TRBJ1-2, with a tentative D call TRBD1 (6 bases). This CDR3 has 15 residues. The germline V gene encodes CDR1 SGHAT and CDR2 FQNNGV. The germline V and J ends were trimmed by 5 bases and 7 bases, with 20 bases remaining between them. In DNA form, the CDR3 reads TGTGCCAGCAGCATGTCGACAGGTTTCACGGGTGGCTACACCTTC. As protein: CASSMSTGFTGGYTF.

The V and J genes are TRBV7-9 and TRBJ1-2; 7 nucleotides align to TRBD1. Germline trimming cut 2 bases from V and 7 bases from J; bases unmatched to any gene: 7. The V gene's germline CDR1 is SEHNR and CDR2 FQNEAQ (reference sequence). This CDR3 has 14 amino acids. CDR3 in amino acids: CASSLFTGDRGYTF. The CDR3 bases are TGTGCCAGCAGCTTATTCACAGGGGATCGTGGCTACACCTTC.